The next 26 T cell receptor beta chains were all read from a single sample in a study of molecular identifiers for immune sequencing clone quantification. Each CDR3 protein is one row after TCRdb ran MiXCR on the PCR reads. The profile covers approximately 320,000 distinct CDR3 sequences, with about a quarter appearing a single time and around 0.74% taken by the ten largest. The sequenced sample consisted of naive CD8+ T cells from blood, with Jurkat cell RNA spiked in. Subset specified: FACS-sorted CD8+CD4-CCR7+CD45RA+ naive T cells. All receptors come from a human donor in good health. Some libraries in this study had Jurkat cell RNA spiked in.

This clonotype was detected a few times. The chain employs TRBV7-6 and TRBJ1-1; maybe TRBD1 (5 bases). V was trimmed by 0 bases and J by 4 bases, leaving 9 bases between them. Germline CDR1 and CDR2: SGHVS and FNYEAQ. This CDR3 is 14 amino acids long. The CDR3 protein is CASSLAAGSTEAFF. The CDR3 nucleotides are TGTGCCAGCAGCTTAGCGGCAGGGAGCACTGAAGCTTTCTTT.

The chain employs TRBV6-5 and TRBJ2-7, with TRBD2 identical over 8 bases. The CDR3 is made up of 14 amino acids. Per the germline V gene, CDR1 is MNHEY and CDR2 is SVGAGI. Trimming took 11 bases from V and 0 from J; bases not matched to a gene: 9. Here the CDR3 reads CAAKPREGSYEQYF. In DNA form, the CDR3 reads TGTGCCGCCAAACCCCGGGAGGGCTCCTACGAGCAGTACTTC.

This clonotype was observed a handful of times. The chain employs TRBV7-9 and TRBJ2-7, with D hard to call. From germline, CDR1 is SEHNR and CDR2 FQNEAQ (reference sequence). Trimming left V 3 bases short and J 1 base short, with 10 bases between. The CDR3 is made up of 14 amino acids. The CDR3 region has the DNA TGTGCCAGCAGCTTTATCATGGGGTCCTACGAGCAGTACTTC. Translating gives CASSFIMGSYEQYF.

J is TRBJ2-7 and V is TRBV20-1, with 8 nucleotides matching TRBD1. Germline CDR1 reads DFQATT; CDR2 reads SNEGSKA (reference sequence). V shed 0 bases and J 5 bases; nucleotides not matched to a gene: 12. CDR3 size: 16 residues. The CDR3 sequence: CSARDRQGNSWNEQYF. CDR3 bases: TGCAGTGCTAGAGATAGACAGGGGAATAGCTGGAACGAGCAGTACTTC.

This chain connects TRBV14 to TRBJ2-3; unclear D gene. The V end lost 0 bases, the J end lost 0 bases, and 10 bases lay between the germline ends. Germline V gene data show CDR1 as SGHDN and CDR2 as FVKESK. This CDR3 spans 16 amino acids. CDR3 sequence (DNA): TGTGCCAGCAGCCAAGACATTCCCTGGAGCACAGATACGCAGTATTTT. Its protein is CASSQDIPWSTDTQYF. The full variable domain, its missing parts supplied by reference TRBV14 and TRBJ2-3, is EAGVTQFPSHSVIEKGQTVTLRCDPISGHDNLYWYRRVMGKEIKFLLHFVKESKQDESGMPNNRFLAERTGGTYSTLKVQPAELEDSGVYFCASSQDIPWSTDTQYFGPGTRLTVL.

The J gene is TRBJ2-7, the V gene TRBV27; maybe TRBD1 (6 bases). The germline V and J ends were trimmed by 5 bases and 4 bases, with 18 bases remaining between them. Germline V gene sequence: CDR1 MNHEY, CDR2 SMNVEV (reference sequence). The CDR3 contains 15 residues. CDR3: CASSTKPDGQYEQYF. As DNA, the CDR3 is TGTGCCAGCAGTACCAAGCCGGACGGACAGTACGAGCAGTACTTC.

Points on this clonotype: A junction end diverges from the germline sequence, so it may reflect a read error. This chain connects TRBV27 to TRBJ2-7; tentative D call: TRBD1 (5 bases). This CDR3 region has 14 residues. CDR1 and CDR2 from the germline V gene are MNHEY and SMNVEV (reference sequence). Here the CDR3 DNA reads TGTGCCAGCAGTTTATCGAATCAGGGCTACGAGCTGTACTTC. Translating gives CASSLSNQGYELYF.

This clonotype was found many times. The genes are TRBV29-1 and TRBJ1-1; D remains ambiguous. The germline V gene encodes CDR1 SQVTM and CDR2 ANQGSEA. V was cut by 5 bases and J by 1 base, with 8 bases left in between. The CDR3 spans 12 residues. CDR3 loop: CSVTLQNTEAFF. The CDR3 bases are TGCAGCGTTACACTCCAGAACACTGAAGCTTTCTTT.

This clonotype has a handful of counts. The rearrangement uses TRBV28 and TRBJ1-6; 10 bases align to TRBD1. With V trimmed by 3 bases and J by 8 bases, 4 bases remained unmatched. The CDR3 consists of 15 residues. Germline V gene sequence: CDR1 MDHEN, CDR2 SYDVKM. The CDR3 loop is CASSFRDRGHSPLHF. The CDR3 DNA sequence: TGTGCCAGCAGTTTTAGGGACAGGGGTCATTCACCCCTCCACTTT. The full variable domain, in which reference TRBV28 and TRBJ1-6 provide the parts outside the CDR3, is DVKVTQSSRYLVKRTGEKVFLECVQDMDHENMFWYRQDPGLGLRLIYFSYDVKMKEKGDIPEGYSVSREKKERFSLILESASTNQTSMYLCASSFRDRGHSPLHFGNGTRLTVT.

This clonotype was observed a few times. V usage is TRBV7-2 and J usage is TRBJ1-2; TRBD1 is a possible D gene (5 bases). V gave up 5 bases and J gave up 5 bases, with 15 bases separating them. CDR3 length equals 14 residues. From germline, CDR1 is SGHTA and CDR2 FQGNSA. CDR3 sequence (DNA): TGTGCCAGCAGCGCCGGTGGGGCCCCGTATGGCTACACCTTC. Residues: CASSAGGAPYGYTF.

This clonotype was detected only a few times. DNA for the CDR3: TGTGCCAGCATCGGGGAAGGTAACCGGAGCACTGAAGCTTTCTTT. Its translation: CASIGEGNRSTEAFF. The chain employs TRBV27 and TRBJ1-1; D not certain. Trimming left V 7 bases short and J 4 bases short, with 19 bases between. Germline V gene data show CDR1 as MNHEY and CDR2 as SMNVEV (reference sequence). The CDR3 runs to 15 residues.

This clonotype was counted many times. V usage is TRBV7-9 and J usage is TRBJ2-7; D might be TRBD2 (5 bases). The germline CDR1 and CDR2 sequences are SEHNR and FQNEAQ (reference sequence). With 5 bases removed from V and 4 bases from J, the gap between germline ends came to 9 bases. CDR3 length: 12 residues. The CDR3 DNA is TGTGCCAGCAGCCCACTAGATTACGAGCAGTACTTC. The encoded protein is CASSPLDYEQYF.

This clonotype came up many times. The germline gene is not matched at one end of the junction; a read error may be the cause. CDR3 amino acids: CASSLVGGEQYF. The CDR3 nucleotides are TGCGCCAGCAGCTTGGTGGGCGGCGAGCAGTACTTC. The chain uses TRBV27 and TRBJ2-7; no definite D call. The germline CDR1 and CDR2 sequences are MNHEY and SMNVEV (reference sequence). This CDR3 has 12 amino acids.

This clonotype was seen a few times. The rearrangement joins TRBV28 to TRBJ2-7; D not certain. Trimming took off 8 bases at V and 0 bases at J, with 14 bases between the two ends. Germline V gene data show CDR1 as MDHEN and CDR2 as SYDVKM. The CDR3 is 14 amino acids. CDR3 sequence reads: CASGTVLTSYEQYF. The CDR3 DNA sequence: TGTGCCAGCGGTACAGTCCTCACCTCCTACGAGCAGTACTTC.

This chain connects TRBV19 to TRBJ2-5, with 8 bases that match TRBD1. V shed 10 bases and J 5 bases; nucleotides not matched to a gene: 9. The CDR3 extends over 13 amino acids. Germline-derived CDR1 and CDR2 are LNHDA and SQIVND (reference sequence). CDR3 protein: CATADRAPETQYF. CDR3 coding DNA: TGTGCCACCGCGGACAGGGCCCCGGAGACCCAGTACTTC. The variable domain in full, with the rest retrieved from reference TRBV19 and TRBJ2-5, is DGGITQSPKYLFRKEGQNVTLSCEQNLNHDAMYWYRQDPGQGLRLIYYSQIVNDFQKGDIAEGYSVSREKKESFPLTVTSAQKNPTAFYLCATADRAPETQYFGPGTRLLVL.

V and J are TRBV7-9 and TRBJ1-1; a possible D gene is TRBD1 (6 bases). The CDR3 loop spans 15 amino acids. The germline V gene encodes CDR1 SEHNR and CDR2 FQNEAQ (reference sequence). With 6 bases removed from V and 7 bases from J, the gap between germline ends came to 21 bases. Here the CDR3 DNA reads TGTGCCAGCAGTCATCCCCGACAGGCCGAAATTGAAGCTTTCTTT. It codes for CASSHPRQAEIEAFF. The full variable domain, completed using reference TRBV7-9 and TRBJ1-1, is DTGVSQNPRHKITKRGQNVTFRCDPISEHNRLYWYRQTLGQGPEFLTYFQNEAQLEKSRLLSDRFSAERPKGSFSTLEIQRTEQGDSAMYLCASSHPRQAEIEAFFGQGTRLTVV.

A word on this clonotype: A read error may explain this, as a much larger clone is one base away. This chain connects TRBV5-5 to TRBJ2-7, with 8 nucleotides matching TRBD2. From germline, CDR1 is SGHKS and CDR2 YYEKEE (reference sequence). This CDR3 has 13 amino acids. Trimming at V came to 4 bases and at J to 5 bases, leaving 5 bases not matched to a gene. CDR3 amino acids: CASSRGGLNEQYF. CDR3 sequence (DNA): TGTGCCAGCAGCCGCGGGGGGCTTAACGAGCAGTACTTC.

The sample holds a few counts of this clonotype. The chain is built from TRBV7-6 and TRBJ2-7, with D perhaps TRBD2 (6 bases). V was clipped by 5 bases and J by 6 bases, with 17 bases between them. This CDR3 spans 14 amino acids. Germline loops: CDR1 SGHVS, CDR2 FNYEAQ. Here the CDR3 reads CASSPPGLLREQYF. For the CDR3, the DNA is TGTGCCAGCAGCCCTCCGGGACTCCTCCGCGAGCAGTACTTC.

There are a few counts of this clonotype. The rearrangement links TRBV19 to TRBJ2-2; 7 bases fit TRBD2. Per germline, CDR1 LNHDA and CDR2 SQIVND (reference sequence). V gave up 0 bases and J gave up 1 base; unmatched junction bases: 5. This CDR3 spans 17 amino acids. The CDR3 region is CASSIDPGGRNTGELFF. The CDR3 DNA is TGTGCCAGTAGTATAGATCCGGGAGGCAGGAACACCGGGGAGCTGTTTTTT.

The rearrangement uses TRBV29-1 and TRBJ2-7; D perhaps matches TRBD1 (7 bases). Germline CDR1 is SQVTM and CDR2 is ANQGSEA. The ends were cut back, 2 bases at V and 6 bases at J, with 17 bases in the middle. The CDR3 is 14 residues long. CDR3 sequence: CSVETRGVLSEQYF. DNA for the CDR3: TGCAGCGTTGAAACCAGGGGGGTTTTAAGCGAGCAGTACTTC.

The chain is built from TRBV6-5 and TRBJ2-1; 7 nucleotides match TRBD2. The CDR3 totals 13 residues. Per the germline V gene, CDR1 is MNHEY and CDR2 is SVGAGI. V lost 5 bases and J lost 7; bases outside the gene matches: 5. The CDR3 bases are TGTGCCAGCAGTAATTCGGGAGGTAATGAGCAGTTCTTC. Translated, it gives CASSNSGGNEQFF.

A remark on this clonotype: Sequence at one end of the junction differs from germline and may be a read error. The chain uses TRBV4-3 and TRBJ2-2; possible D gene TRBD2, 6 bases. The CDR3 is 21 amino acids. The germline V gene encodes CDR1 LGHNA and CDR2 YSLEER. The CDR3 DNA sequence: TGCGCCAGCAGCCAAGATCTGGGCAGGGCCCCCCTACGTGCGAACACCGGGGGGCTGTTTTTT. As protein: CASSQDLGRAPLRANTGGLFF.

This clonotype came up a few times. This chain joins TRBV12-3 or TRBV12-4 and TRBJ2-7; 8 bases align to TRBD1. CDR3 length equals 14 residues. After removal of 5 bases from V and 5 bases from J, the junction contained 8 bases not matched to a gene. The DNA for the CDR3 is TGTGCCAGCAGTCTCTCGGACAGGGTCCACGAGCAGTACTTC. As protein: CASSLSDRVHEQYF.

The chain uses TRBV28 and TRBJ2-5; perhaps TRBD2 as D (7 bases). CDR1 MDHEN and CDR2 SYDVKM come from the germline V gene. V shed 6 bases and J shed 5 bases, with 19 bases lying between them. The CDR3 is 15 amino acids. The DNA of the CDR3 is TGTGCCAGCAGACAAGCGGGACAAAGGGCGGAGACCCAGTACTTC. Protein: CASRQAGQRAETQYF.

The chain is built from TRBV4-1 and TRBJ2-1; weak D call: TRBD2 (5 bases). The CDR3 runs to 16 residues. Deletions cut 2 bases from V and 2 bases from J, with 13 bases between. Per germline, CDR1 MGHRA and CDR2 YSYEKL. CDR3 sequence (DNA): TGCGCCAGCAGCCAAAATACGGGAATTCCCTACAATGAGCAGTTCTTC. Amino acid sequence: CASSQNTGIPYNEQFF.

This clonotype was seen only a few times. This chain links TRBV19 with TRBJ2-3, with D maybe TRBD1 (6 bases). The CDR3 has 15 residues. V lost 0 bases to trimming and J lost 4 bases, with 11 bases between them. CDR1 is LNHDA, CDR2 SQIVND, per germline (reference sequence). The CDR3 here is CASSIDGGIADTQYF. The CDR3, as DNA: TGTGCCAGTAGTATAGATGGGGGCATCGCAGATACGCAGTATTTT.